This T cell receptor (beta chain) was found in a study of blood T cell repertoires in COVID-19. There are 12 residues in the CDR3. The J segment lost 7 bases and the V segment lost 9 bases, leaving 5 bases of the junction unmatched. Sequencing was performed with immunoSEQ multiplex PCR; in TCRdb, only in-frame clones are kept and a portion is missing. Of roughly 80,000 clones listed, about nine tenths are singletons. J is TRBJ1-4 and V is TRBV12-3 or TRBV12-4; 7 positions match TRBD1. The clonotype originates from a human donor in a cohort sampled during active COVID-19. The specimen was peripheral blood. The chain's CDR3 is CASRGQGEKLFF. The CDR3 DNA reads TGTGCCAGTAGGGGGCAGGGTGAAAAACTGTTTTTT.